Each of the 5 T cell receptor beta chains below was sequenced from the same sample in a study of STAT5B mutations in CD4+ large granular lymphocyte leukemia. Data came from immunoSEQ multiplex PCR; TCRdb stores just in-frame clones and leaves some out. The repertoire holds approximately 30,000 clones, approximately 67% seen once, with about 1.8% in the top ten. Sequenced: CD4+ T cells from blood buffy coats. The receptors derive from a human donor in good health.

This clone has a handful of counts. The J gene is TRBJ1-5, the V gene TRBV5-1; D gene unclear. The V end was cut by 5 bases, the J end by 4 bases, with 10 bases between. CDR1 is SGHRS, CDR2 YFSETQ, per germline. The CDR3 length is 13 residues. The CDR3 bases are TGCGCCAGCAGATCAGGCGGGAATCAGCCCCAGCATTTT. Its protein is CASRSGGNQPQHF.

The chain combines TRBV5-5 with TRBJ1-1, with 9 bases matching TRBD1. Germline trimming cut 4 bases from V and 5 bases from J; bases unmatched to any gene: 9. Germline-derived CDR1 and CDR2 are SGHKS and YYEKEE (reference sequence). The CDR3 extends over 15 amino acids. The CDR3 region is CASSRDRVRVTEAFF. CDR3 sequence (DNA): TGTGCCAGCAGCCGGGACAGGGTCCGCGTGACTGAAGCTTTCTTT.

This chain connects TRBV18 to TRBJ2-7, with 11 bases identical to TRBD1. J lost 7 bases, V lost 4 bases, and 3 bases had no gene match. This CDR3 has 13 residues. Germline loops: CDR1 KGHSH, CDR2 LQKENI. CDR3 sequence (DNA): TGTGCCAGCTCACAGGACAGGGGGCAGGAGCAGTACTTC. This sequence encodes CASSQDRGQEQYF.

Here the CDR3 DNA reads TGTGCCAGTACCCGGACAGGGGGGAAAGGCGGGGAGCTGTTTTTT. Translating it yields CASTRTGGKGGELFF. The chain is built from TRBV19 and TRBJ2-2; TRBD1 matches at 10 bases. The CDR3 loop spans 15 amino acids. Germline values: CDR1 LNHDA, CDR2 SQIVND (reference sequence). The ends lost 7 bases at V and 7 bases at J; junction bases unmatched: 9. Filled out from reference TRBV19 and TRBJ2-2, the complete variable domain reads DGGITQSPKYLFRKEGQNVTLSCEQNLNHDAMYWYRQDPGQGLRLIYYSQIVNDFQKGDIAEGYSVSREKKESFPLTVTSAQKNPTAFYLCASTRTGGKGGELFFGEGSRLTVL.

The gene calls are TRBV6-5 and TRBJ1-1; 7 bases match TRBD1. Germline values: CDR1 MNHEY, CDR2 SVGAGI. This CDR3 region has 13 residues. V trimming: 6 bases; J trimming: 8 bases; junction bases outside the gene matches: 9. CDR3 loop: CASRNDREREAFF. CDR3 nucleotides: TGTGCCAGCAGAAATGACAGGGAGCGGGAAGCTTTCTTT.